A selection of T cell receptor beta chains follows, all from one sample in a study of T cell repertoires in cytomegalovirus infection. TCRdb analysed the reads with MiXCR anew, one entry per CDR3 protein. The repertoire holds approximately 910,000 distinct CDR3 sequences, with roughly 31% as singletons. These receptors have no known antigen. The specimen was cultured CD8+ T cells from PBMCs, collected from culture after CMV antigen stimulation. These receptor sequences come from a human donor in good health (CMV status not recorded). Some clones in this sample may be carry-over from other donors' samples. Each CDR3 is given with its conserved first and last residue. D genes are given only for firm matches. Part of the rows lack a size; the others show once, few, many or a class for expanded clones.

CDR3aa: CASTQGLLRGVSTDTQYF
CDR3nt: TGTGCCAGCACCCAAGGACTGCTGCGGGGGGTTAGCACAGATACGCAGTATTTT
d_gene: TRBD2
v_gene: TRBV7-6
j_gene: TRBJ2-3
abundance: many

CDR3aa: CASSQDLGTGYEQYF
CDR3nt: TGTGCCAGCAGCCAAGATCTAGGGACAGGCTACGAGCAGTACTTC
d_gene: TRBD1
v_gene: TRBV4-2
j_gene: TRBJ2-7
abundance: .

CDR3aa: CASSPGREPWETQYF
CDR3nt: TGTGCCAGCAGTCCCGGACGGGAGCCATGGGAGACCCAGTACTTC
d_gene: .
v_gene: TRBV12-3/TRBV12-4
j_gene: TRBJ2-5
abundance: few

CDR3aa: CASAGTATDTQYF
CDR3nt: TGTGCCAGCGCCGGGACAGCTACAGATACGCAGTATTTT
d_gene: TRBD1
v_gene: TRBV2
j_gene: TRBJ2-3
abundance: .

CDR3aa: CASSYSGLRRVDQYF
CDR3nt: TGTGCCAGCAGTTACTCGGGACTCCGGAGAGTGGACCAGTACTTC
d_gene: .
v_gene: TRBV6-2/TRBV6-3
j_gene: TRBJ2-5
abundance: .

CDR3aa: CSARPLAGARADTQYF
CDR3nt: TGCAGTGCTAGACCACTAGCGGGGGCCCGGGCAGATACGCAGTATTTT
d_gene: TRBD2
v_gene: TRBV20-1
j_gene: TRBJ2-3
abundance: .

CDR3aa: CASTYPGTQETQYF
CDR3nt: TGCGCCAGCACCTACCCGGGGACTCAAGAGACCCAGTACTTC
d_gene: .
v_gene: TRBV10-2
j_gene: TRBJ2-5
abundance: few

CDR3aa: CASTPPYGSRPNQPQHF
CDR3nt: TGTGCCAGTACCCCCCCGTACGGGAGCAGGCCCAATCAGCCCCAGCATTTT
d_gene: .
v_gene: TRBV19
j_gene: TRBJ1-5
abundance: .

CDR3aa: CSVWDIANTGELFF
CDR3nt: TGCAGCGTGTGGGACATAGCGAACACCGGGGAGCTGTTTTTT
d_gene: .
v_gene: TRBV29-1
j_gene: TRBJ2-2
abundance: .

CDR3aa: CASSSSHEQFF
CDR3nt: TGTGCCAGCAGTTCCTCCCATGAGCAGTTCTTC
d_gene: .
v_gene: TRBV12-3/TRBV12-4
j_gene: TRBJ2-1
abundance: few

CDR3aa: CASRFHGQADYGYTF
CDR3nt: TGTGCCAGCAGATTCCACGGACAGGCGGACTATGGCTACACCTTC
d_gene: TRBD1
v_gene: TRBV6-6
j_gene: TRBJ1-2
abundance: .

CDR3aa: CASSPRDRSPETQYF
CDR3nt: TGTGCCAGCAGCCCCCGGGACAGAAGTCCCGAGACCCAGTACTTC
d_gene: TRBD1
v_gene: TRBV7-9
j_gene: TRBJ2-5
abundance: few

CDR3aa: CASSPGQGYTDTQYF
CDR3nt: TGTGCCAGCAGCCCCGGACAGGGGTACACAGATACGCAGTATTTT
d_gene: TRBD1
v_gene: TRBV7-3
j_gene: TRBJ2-3
abundance: many

CDR3aa: CSASSSHGGTYNEQFF
CDR3nt: TGCAGTGCTAGCTCATCCCACGGGGGGACTTACAATGAGCAGTTCTTC
d_gene: TRBD2
v_gene: TRBV20-1
j_gene: TRBJ2-1
abundance: once

CDR3aa: CSARAPGVAGENYNEQFF
CDR3nt: TGCAGTGCTAGAGCTCCCGGGGTAGCGGGGGAGAACTACAATGAGCAGTTCTTC
d_gene: TRBD2
v_gene: TRBV20-1
j_gene: TRBJ2-1
abundance: .

CDR3aa: CATPGPLYGYTF
CDR3nt: TGTGCCACCCCGGGACCACTCTATGGCTACACCTTC
d_gene: .
v_gene: TRBV2
j_gene: TRBJ1-2
abundance: few

CDR3aa: CASSHVRDYNEQFF
CDR3nt: TGCGCCAGCAGCCACGTAAGGGACTACAATGAGCAGTTCTTC
d_gene: .
v_gene: TRBV5-1
j_gene: TRBJ2-1
abundance: few

CDR3aa: CASSLEASGGYTSTDTQYF
CDR3nt: TGTGCCAGCAGCTTAGAGGCCAGCGGGGGGTATACTAGCACAGATACGCAGTATTTT
d_gene: TRBD2
v_gene: TRBV7-6
j_gene: TRBJ2-3
abundance: many

CDR3aa: CASSKQGFGGTEAFF
CDR3nt: TGTGCCAGCAGCAAACAGGGGTTCGGGGGCACTGAAGCTTTCTTT
d_gene: TRBD1
v_gene: TRBV7-6
j_gene: TRBJ1-1
abundance: few

CDR3aa: CASSSSGHLTDTQYF
CDR3nt: TGTGCCAGCAGCTCGTCGGGACACCTCACAGATACGCAGTATTTT
d_gene: .
v_gene: TRBV11-1
j_gene: TRBJ2-3
abundance: few

CDR3aa: CASSPDPGGLTEAFF
CDR3nt: TGCGCCAGCAGCCCCGACCCGGGGGGTTTAACTGAAGCTTTCTTT
d_gene: .
v_gene: TRBV4-3
j_gene: TRBJ1-1
abundance: .

CDR3aa: CASSWAGNYNEQFF
CDR3nt: TGTGCCAGCAGTTGGGCAGGGAACTACAATGAGCAGTTCTTC
d_gene: .
v_gene: TRBV5-6
j_gene: TRBJ2-1
abundance: .